This T cell receptor (beta chain) was identified in a study of beta chain features in type 1 diabetes. The overall study: Patients and healthy donors were similar in age, gender and cell yields.

Study outcomes and limitations: Sequencing the cDNA could make cells with high TCR expression show up more than they should. In every one of the four CD4+ subsets, TCRB CDR3s were moderately but significantly shorter in Type 1 diabetes patients. HLA influence on TCRB rearrangement stayed unresolved here.

Via CD45RO/CCR7/CD25/CD127/CD95/CD27, cells of the CD4+ naive, central memory, regulatory and stem cell-like memory subsets were sorted. Per the germline V gene, CDR1 is LNHDA and CDR2 is SQIVND (reference sequence). The V and J ends lost 6 bases and 0 bases respectively, with 9 bases between them. The CDR3 totals 15 residues. Of the isolated RNA, all was reverse transcribed, and so the sequenced material was expressed TCRB transcripts. The repertoire was sequenced with immunoSEQ multiplex PCR; TCRdb's copy has only in-frame clones and lacks some. The table includes about 160,000 clones, 8% to 8.5% detected once. In regard to this clone: Its matching antigen is unknown.

The chain carries TRBV19 and TRBJ2-6; possible D gene TRBD1, 6 bases. Sequenced input: central memory CD4+ T cells from blood. The TCR was taken from a woman between 18 and 30 years old with type 1 diabetes. The CDR3 DNA sequence: TGTGCCAGTAGAACAGGGAGCTCTGGGGCCAACGTCCTGACTTTC. It specifies CASRTGSSGANVLTF.